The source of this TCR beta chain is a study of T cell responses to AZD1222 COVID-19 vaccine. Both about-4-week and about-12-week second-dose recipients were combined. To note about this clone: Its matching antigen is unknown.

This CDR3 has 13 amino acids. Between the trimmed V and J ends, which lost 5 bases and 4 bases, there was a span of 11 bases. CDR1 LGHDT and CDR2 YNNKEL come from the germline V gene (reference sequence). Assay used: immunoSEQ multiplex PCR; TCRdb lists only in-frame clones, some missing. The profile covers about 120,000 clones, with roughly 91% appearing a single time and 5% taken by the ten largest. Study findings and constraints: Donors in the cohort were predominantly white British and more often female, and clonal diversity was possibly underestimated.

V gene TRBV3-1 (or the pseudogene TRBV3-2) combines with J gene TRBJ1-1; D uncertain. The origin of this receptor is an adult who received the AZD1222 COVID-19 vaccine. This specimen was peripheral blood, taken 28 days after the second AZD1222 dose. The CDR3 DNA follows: TGTGCCAGCAGCTCAATGAAGGGCACTGAAGCTTTCTTT. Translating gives CASSSMKGTEAFF.